This T cell receptor beta chain was captured by sequencing in a study of OX40 agonist ivuxolimab in advanced cancers. Looking at the study overall: Prior checkpoint blockade (anti-PD-1, anti-PD-L1 or anti-CTLA-4) was permitted; around 39% had it. Partial responses, seen in three patients, involved one hepatocellular carcinoma and two cutaneous melanomas. General study findings and limits: Certain nonresponding patients likewise had low normalized T-cell clonal expansion.

The count of this clone is one. The antigen remains undetermined. Produced via immunoSEQ multiplex PCR; TCRdb's table is partial and in-frame only. The repertoire holds tens of thousands of clones, with 90% to 95% as singletons. The receptor was derived from an adult with an advanced solid tumor such as melanoma, head and neck, liver or kidney cancer. Sequencing used CD4+ or CD8+ T cells sorted from blood, obtained in a trial of the OX40 agonist ivuxolimab.

CDR3 amino acids: CASSLWNTGELFF. As DNA, the CDR3 is TGCGCCAGCAGCTTGTGGAACACCGGGGAGCTGTTTTTT. The chain carries TRBV5-1 and TRBJ2-2; D uncertain. Per the germline V gene, CDR1 is SGHRS and CDR2 is YFSETQ. CDR3 size: 13 residues. The ends were cut back, 1 base at V and 1 base at J, with 2 bases in the middle.